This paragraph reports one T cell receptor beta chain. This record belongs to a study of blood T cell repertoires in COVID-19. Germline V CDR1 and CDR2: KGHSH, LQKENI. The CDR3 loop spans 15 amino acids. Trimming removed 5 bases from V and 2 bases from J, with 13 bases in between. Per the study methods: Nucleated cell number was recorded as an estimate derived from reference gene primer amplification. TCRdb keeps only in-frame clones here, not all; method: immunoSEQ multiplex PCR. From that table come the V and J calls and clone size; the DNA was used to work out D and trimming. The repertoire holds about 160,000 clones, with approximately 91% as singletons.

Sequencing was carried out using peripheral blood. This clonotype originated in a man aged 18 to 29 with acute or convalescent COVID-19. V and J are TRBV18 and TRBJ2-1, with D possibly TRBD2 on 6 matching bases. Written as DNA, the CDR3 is TGTGCCAGCTCAACTACTAGCTCGCCCTACAATGAGCAGTTCTTC. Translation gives CASSTTSSPYNEQFF.